These T cell receptor beta chains were read from a single sample in a study of blood T cell repertoires in COVID-19. Using immunoSEQ multiplex PCR, the repertoire was profiled, and TCRdb retains in-frame clones only, with some absent. The repertoire consists of 90,000 to 130,000 clones, with 70% to 90% occurring once and the leading ten covering 4.5% to 5%. The sample was peripheral blood. The receptors originated from a human donor in a cohort sampled during active COVID-19. Both conserved end residues are part of each CDR3. The D gene is left open where the match is weak. A clone size is listed for some rows: how often the clone was seen (once, few, many), or a class if it is expanded.

size: NA; D: TRBD1; J: TRBJ1-5; V: TRBV5-1; DNA: TGCGCCAGCAGCTACGATGACAGGGAAGGGCAGCCCCAGCATTTT; CDR3: CASSYDDREGQPQHF
size: NA; D: NA; J: TRBJ2-1; V: TRBV7-2; DNA: TGTGCCAGCGGGCGGGACCCCTCCAGGGGGAATGAGCAGTTCTTC; CDR3: CASGRDPSRGNEQFF
size: once; D: NA; J: TRBJ2-7; V: TRBV5-1; DNA: TGCGCCAGCAGCTCGCCCGGGCAGGGCGTCTGGTCCTACGAGCAGTACTTC; CDR3: CASSSPGQGVWSYEQYF
size: NA; D: TRBD1; J: TRBJ1-6; V: TRBV7-9; DNA: TGTGCCAGCAGCTCCCAGGGGGCAGGTTCACCCCTCCACTTT; CDR3: CASSSQGAGSPLHF
size: NA; D: NA; J: TRBJ1-1; V: TRBV28; DNA: TGTGCCAGCAGCCGATCCCTCAGGGGTAACACTGAAGCTTTCTTT; CDR3: CASSRSLRGNTEAFF
size: NA; D: NA; J: TRBJ2-1; V: TRBV11-3; DNA: TGTGCCAGCAGCCAGAGCGGTTCCTCCTACAATGAGCAGTTCTTC; CDR3: CASSQSGSSYNEQFF
size: NA; D: TRBD1; J: TRBJ2-1; V: TRBV5-4; DNA: TGTGCCAGCAGCTTGGCTGGGTGGACAGGACGATATGAGCAGTTCTTC; CDR3: CASSLAGWTGRYEQFF
size: many; D: TRBD1; J: TRBJ2-1; V: TRBV28; DNA: TGTGCCAGCAGTTCGGGACAGAGATACAATGAGCAGTTCTTC; CDR3: CASSSGQRYNEQFF
size: NA; D: NA; J: TRBJ1-1; V: TRBV27; DNA: TGTGCCAGCAGCCCCAGCGTCTTCGAGGTGGGGAACACTGAAGCTTTCTTT; CDR3: CASSPSVFEVGNTEAFF
size: few; D: NA; J: TRBJ1-2; V: TRBV6-1; DNA: TGTGCCAGCAGTGAAGCCAGGGACTATAACTATGGCTACACCTTC; CDR3: CASSEARDYNYGYTF
size: NA; D: NA; J: TRBJ2-2; V: TRBV10-3; DNA: TGTGCCACCTCTAAAGGAGGACGGGCCGGGGAGCTGTTTTTT; CDR3: CATSKGGRAGELFF
size: NA; D: TRBD1; J: TRBJ1-1; V: TRBV18; DNA: TGTGCCAGCTCAGCGGACAGGGGTGGGACTGAAGCTTTCTTT; CDR3: CASSADRGGTEAFF
size: NA; D: NA; J: TRBJ2-3; V: TRBV15; DNA: TGTGCCACCAGCAGAGTGGGGGCCCCAACAGATACGCAGTATTTT; CDR3: CATSRVGAPTDTQYF
size: NA; D: NA; J: TRBJ2-2; V: TRBV2; DNA: TGTGCCAGTAAACAGGGTACGTCGCTTAACACCGGGGAGCTGTTTTTT; CDR3: CASKQGTSLNTGELFF
size: NA; D: NA; J: TRBJ1-4; V: TRBV7-9; DNA: TGTGCCAGCAGCCCCATGCAGGGCGGTGAAAAACTGTTTTTT; CDR3: CASSPMQGGEKLFF
size: NA; D: TRBD2; J: TRBJ2-1; V: TRBV5-4; DNA: TGTGCCAGCAGCCCCTACCGGCCCGTAGCGGGGGGCCACAATGAGCAGTTCTTC; CDR3: CASSPYRPVAGGHNEQFF
size: NA; D: TRBD1; J: TRBJ2-7; V: TRBV19; DNA: TGTGCCAGTAGTATTCGGCAGGGGGTTGAAAACGAGCAGTACTTC; CDR3: CASSIRQGVENEQYF
size: few; D: TRBD1; J: TRBJ2-2; V: TRBV19; DNA: TGTGCCAGCACATCCGGGACAGGGAACACCGGGGAGCTGTTTTTT; CDR3: CASTSGTGNTGELFF
size: NA; D: NA; J: TRBJ1-1; V: TRBV4-2; DNA: TGTGCCAGCAGCCAGGAGGACAGAGACACTGAAGCTTTCTTT; CDR3: CASSQEDRDTEAFF